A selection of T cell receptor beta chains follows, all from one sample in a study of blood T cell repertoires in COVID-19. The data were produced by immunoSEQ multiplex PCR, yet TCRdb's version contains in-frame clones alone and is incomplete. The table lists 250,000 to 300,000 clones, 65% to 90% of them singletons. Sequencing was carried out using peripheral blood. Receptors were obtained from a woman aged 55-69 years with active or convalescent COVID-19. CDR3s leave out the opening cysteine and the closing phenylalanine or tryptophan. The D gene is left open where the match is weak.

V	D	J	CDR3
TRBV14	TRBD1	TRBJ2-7	ASSQLYKPGQGLYEQY
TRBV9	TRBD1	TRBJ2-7	ASSPRGDRSSYEQY
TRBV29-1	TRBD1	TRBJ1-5	SVGGATGEQPQH
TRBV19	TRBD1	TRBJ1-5	ASTGQGYNQPQH
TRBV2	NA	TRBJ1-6	ASSARLPHNSPLH
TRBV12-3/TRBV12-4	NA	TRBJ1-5	ASSTTGNQPQH
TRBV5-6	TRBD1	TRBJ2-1	ASSPGTGKTYNEQF
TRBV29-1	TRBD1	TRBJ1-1	SGTGARGTEAF
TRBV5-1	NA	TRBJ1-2	ASSLILNSNYGYT
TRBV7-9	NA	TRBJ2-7	ASSSRTSYEQY
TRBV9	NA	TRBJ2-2	ASSLQGLGNTGELF
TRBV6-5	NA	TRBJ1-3	ASRLHSSGNTIY
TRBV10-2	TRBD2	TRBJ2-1	ASSLAGGYNEQF
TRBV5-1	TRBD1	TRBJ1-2	ASSSTGSQNYGYT
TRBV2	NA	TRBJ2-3	ASSEAIILKDTQY
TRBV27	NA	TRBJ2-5	ASASAPSAFTQY
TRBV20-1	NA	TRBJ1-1	SASVPDRNTEAF
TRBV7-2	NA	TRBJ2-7	ASSLLGTQMYEQY
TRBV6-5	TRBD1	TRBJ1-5	ASEQGWDQPQH
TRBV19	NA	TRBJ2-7	ATRRGSSYEQY
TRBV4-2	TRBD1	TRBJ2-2	ASSQGTGEGTGELF
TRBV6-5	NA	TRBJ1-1	ASSSSGGSTEAF
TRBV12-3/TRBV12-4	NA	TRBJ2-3	ASLNAGDTQY
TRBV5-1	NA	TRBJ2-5	ASSSPGVETQY
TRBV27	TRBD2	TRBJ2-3	ASSYWTSSAGGPSTDTQY
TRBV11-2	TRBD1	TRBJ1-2	ASSLTGGLGGYT
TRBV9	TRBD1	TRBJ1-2	ASSEGTGPYGYT
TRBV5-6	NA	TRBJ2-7	ASSLGDRYEQY
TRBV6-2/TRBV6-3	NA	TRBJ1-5	AASQGLNQPQH
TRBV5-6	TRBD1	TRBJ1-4	ASSLIGQGLGKLF
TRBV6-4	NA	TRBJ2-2	ASSDRQAGELF
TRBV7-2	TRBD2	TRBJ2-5	ASSPWGLAGGFGGETQY
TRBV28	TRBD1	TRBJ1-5	ASSSLQGSNQPQH